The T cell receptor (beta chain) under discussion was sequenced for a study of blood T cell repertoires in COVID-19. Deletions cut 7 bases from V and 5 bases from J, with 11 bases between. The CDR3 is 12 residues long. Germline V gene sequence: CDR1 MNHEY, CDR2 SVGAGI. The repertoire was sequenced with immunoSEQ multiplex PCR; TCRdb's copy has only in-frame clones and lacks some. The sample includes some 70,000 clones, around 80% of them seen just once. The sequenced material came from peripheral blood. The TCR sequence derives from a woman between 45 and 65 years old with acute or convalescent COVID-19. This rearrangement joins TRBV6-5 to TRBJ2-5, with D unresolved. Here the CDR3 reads CASNGPVETQYF. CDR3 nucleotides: TGTGCCAGCAATGGGCCGGTGGAGACCCAGTACTTC.